The clone carrying this TCR beta chain was picked up one time. The antigen is not known. CDR3 size: 16 residues. The V and J ends lost 6 bases and 4 bases respectively, with 18 bases between them. Looked up from germline, CDR1 is MNHEY and CDR2 is SVGEGT. Axillary draining lymph nodes of breast cancer patients supplied the node samples. This sample stems from a study of breast tumors, draining lymph nodes, adjacent tissues. Study observations and caveats: Luminal-like breast cancer showed significantly higher tumor–nontumor repertoire similarity than basal-like. Data only fit, rather than demonstrated, lymph node origin of most tumor T cells. The data were judged consistent with most tumor T cells coming from lymph node and expanding in tumor. Tumor TCR diversity was below lymph nodes but above nontumor tissue.

Using its own MiXCR run on the multiplex PCR reads, TCRdb lists one record per CDR3 protein. The profile shows about 200,000 distinct CDR3 sequences, roughly a third of them singletons. The gene calls are TRBV6-2 or TRBV6-3 and TRBJ2-2; D may be TRBD1 (6 bases). Material: axillary lymph node tissue. The TCR originated in a female donor with breast cancer. Some clones in this sample may be carry-over from other donors' samples. CDR3 sequence reads: CASSSRGWSTTGELFF. The CDR3 DNA sequence: TGTGCCAGCAGCTCCAGGGGTTGGTCTACCACCGGGGAGCTGTTTTTT.